These 30 T cell receptor beta chains were sequenced from one sample in a study of blood T cell repertoires in COVID-19. Measured with immunoSEQ multiplex PCR; TCRdb has only the in-frame clones, and not every one. The table lists roughly 150,000 clones, around 83% of them singletons. Sequencing was performed on peripheral blood. The receptors were gathered from a woman aged 45-59 years with acute or convalescent COVID-19.

The chain combines TRBV5-4 with TRBJ2-5, with 8 bases lining up with TRBD1. This CDR3 is 14 amino acids long. The germline V gene has CDR1 SGHNT and CDR2 YYREEE (reference sequence). After removal of 4 bases from V and 5 bases from J, the junction contained 7 bases not matched to a gene. This CDR3 is CASSVDRAYETQYF. The CDR3 coding sequence is TGTGCCAGCAGCGTGGACAGGGCTTATGAGACCCAGTACTTC.

A single count supports this clone. The gene calls are TRBV5-1 and TRBJ1-4, with D uncertain. Germline CDR1 and CDR2: SGHRS and YFSETQ. The CDR3 is made up of 15 amino acids. Between the trimmed V and J ends, which lost 4 bases and 7 bases, there was a span of 17 bases. The chain's CDR3 is CASSSGGRNSEKLFF. CDR3 coding DNA: TGCGCCAGCAGCAGTGGAGGGAGGAATAGTGAAAAACTGTTTTTT.

The V and J genes are TRBV18 and TRBJ1-4; unclear D gene. Germline V CDR1 and CDR2: KGHSH, LQKENI. Trimming removed 3 bases at V and 5 bases at J, with 7 bases between. The CDR3 sequence is 13 residues long. DNA for the CDR3: TGTGCCAGCTCACCGACTTTAAATGAAAAACTGTTTTTT. Encoded protein: CASSPTLNEKLFF. Full variable domain (rest looked up from reference TRBV18 and TRBJ1-4): NAGVMQNPRHLVRRRGQEARLRCSPMKGHSHVYWYRQLPEEGLKFMVYLQKENIIDESGMPKERFSAEFPKEGPSILRIQQVVRGDSAAYFCASSPTLNEKLFFGSGTQLSVL.

The gene calls are TRBV4-3 and TRBJ1-2, with D tentatively TRBD1 (5 bases). The germline V gene encodes CDR1 LGHNA and CDR2 YSLEER. The length of the CDR3 is 15 residues. Trimming took 0 bases from V and 5 from J, leaving 13 bases between them. Here the CDR3 reads CASSQDSGLTYGYTF. The DNA of the CDR3 is TGCGCCAGCAGCCAAGACTCAGGGTTAACGTATGGCTACACCTTC.

The chain uses TRBV27 and TRBJ2-1, with 11 positions matching TRBD2. Germline V gives CDR1 MNHEY, CDR2 SMNVEV (reference sequence). Unmatched junction bases numbered 8, after V lost 4 bases and J lost 0 bases. This CDR3 contains 18 residues. The CDR3 coding sequence is TGTGCCAGCAGTTCTATCCCCGGGACTAGCGGCTCCTACAATGAGCAGTTCTTC. Protein: CASSSIPGTSGSYNEQFF.

The chain links TRBV5-1 to TRBJ2-5, with D possibly matching TRBD1 (6 bases). Germline CDR1 and CDR2: SGHRS and YFSETQ. This CDR3 comprises 12 residues. The V and J ends lost 7 bases and 2 bases respectively, with 9 bases between them. CDR3 in amino acids: CASSGQQETQYF. The CDR3 region has the DNA TGCGCCAGCTCCGGACAGCAAGAGACCCAGTACTTC.

The rearrangement joins TRBV6-2 or TRBV6-3 to TRBJ1-2, with D unclear. Germline CDR1 reads MNHEY; CDR2 reads SVGEGT. Trimming took off 6 bases at V and 5 bases at J, with 13 bases between the two ends. CDR3 length: 13 amino acids. CDR3 residues: CASSDARPYGYTF. The CDR3 region has the DNA TGTGCCAGCAGCGACGCCAGGCCGTATGGCTACACCTTC.

The gene calls are TRBV4-2 and TRBJ2-1, with 13 nucleotides matching TRBD2. V gave up 2 bases and J gave up 4 bases; unmatched junction bases: 2. This CDR3 is built from 16 residues. The germline V gene encodes CDR1 LGHNA and CDR2 YNFKEQ. CDR3 in DNA: TGTGCCAGCAGCCAACGGACTAGCGGGAGTTACAATGAGCAGTTCTTC. This sequence encodes CASSQRTSGSYNEQFF.

V usage is TRBV10-3 and J usage is TRBJ2-2; tentatively, D is TRBD2 (5 bases). Germline CDR1 and CDR2: ENHRY and SYGVKD. Trimming left V 10 bases short and J 0 bases short, with 12 bases between. The CDR3 consists of 14 residues. The CDR3 nucleotides read TGTGCCACTTCCTCGGGGTCGAACACCGGGGAGCTGTTTTTT. Protein product: CATSSGSNTGELFF.

The chain employs TRBV5-4 and TRBJ1-3; D possibly corresponds to TRBD1 (6 bases). Looked up from germline, CDR1 is SGHNT and CDR2 is YYREEE (reference sequence). The CDR3 runs to 17 residues. Trimming removed 2 bases at V and 4 bases at J, with 19 bases between. The CDR3 nucleotides are TGTGCCAGCAGCTTTGGAGCAACAGGGTTTGCAGGAAACACCATATATTTT. Its translation: CASSFGATGFAGNTIYF. Full variable domain (remainder filled in from reference TRBV5-4 and TRBJ1-3): ETGVTQSPTHLIKTRGQQVTLRCSSQSGHNTVSWYQQALGQGPQFIFQYYREEENGRGNFPPRFSGLQFPNYSSELNVNALELDDSALYLCASSFGATGFAGNTIYFGEGSWLTVV.

This clone came up a few times. The rearrangement links TRBV5-6 to TRBJ1-1, with D hard to call. CDR1 and CDR2 (germline): SGHDT, YYEEEE. This CDR3 is 15 amino acids long. V lost 1 base to trimming and J lost 1 base, with 11 bases between them. CDR3 sequence reads: CASSLIGEPNTEAFF. The CDR3 nucleotides are TGTGCCAGCAGCTTGATTGGGGAGCCGAACACTGAAGCTTTCTTT.

The chain employs TRBV5-1 and TRBJ2-5; possibly TRBD1 for D (6 bases). V was clipped by 6 bases and J by 6 bases, with 27 bases between them. Per germline, CDR1 SGHRS and CDR2 YFSETQ. The CDR3 totals 17 residues. The CDR3 nucleotides are TGCGCCAGCATGGGGGCGTCGGGGATCCTCCAGGGGAAGACCCAGTACTTC. Amino acids: CASMGASGILQGKTQYF. Drawing the rest from reference TRBV5-1 and TRBJ2-5, the complete variable domain is KAGVTQTPRYLIKTRGQQVTLSCSPISGHRSVSWYQQTPGQGLQFLFEYFSETQRNKGNFPGRFSGRQFSNSRSEMNVSTLELGDSALYLCASMGASGILQGKTQYFGPGTRLLVL.

The chain couples TRBV5-4 to TRBJ2-1, with D maybe TRBD2 (6 bases). Looked up from germline, CDR1 is SGHNT and CDR2 is YYREEE (reference sequence). This CDR3 comprises 15 residues. V was cut by 4 bases and J by 1 base, with 12 bases left in between. The CDR3: CASSTQAGSYNEQFF. In DNA form, the CDR3 reads TGTGCCAGCAGCACGCAAGCGGGTTCCTACAATGAGCAGTTCTTC.

This chain connects TRBV5-8 to TRBJ1-5, with TRBD1 matching over 11 bases. The CDR3 contains 14 residues. Germline V gene lookup returns CDR1 SGHTS and CDR2 YDEGEE. With 6 bases clipped from V and 6 bases from J, the junction kept 5 bases outside the gene matches. The CDR3 DNA reads as TGTGCCAGCAAGTTCGGGACAGGGGGTCAGCCCCAGCATTTT. This encodes CASKFGTGGQPQHF.

This chain connects TRBV7-3 to TRBJ1-5; D gene ambiguous. CDR1 and CDR2 (germline): SGHTA, FQGTGA. V was shortened by 2 bases and J by 4 bases, with 9 bases between the two germline ends. This CDR3 contains 14 residues. This chain's CDR3 is CASSLYGGNQPQHF. CDR3 bases: TGTGCCAGCAGCTTATACGGAGGGAATCAGCCCCAGCATTTT.

The genes are TRBV6-6 and TRBJ2-1, with D unresolved. The CDR3 runs 15 residues. CDR1 and CDR2 from the germline V gene are MNHNY and SVGAGI (reference sequence). Deletions cut 2 bases from V and 0 bases from J, with 8 bases between. CDR3 bases: TGTGCCAGCAGTTACGAGATAAGCTCCTACAATGAGCAGTTCTTC. Its translation is CASSYEISSYNEQFF.

This clone was counted between two and nine times. The V call is TRBV14, the J call TRBJ2-1; 7 nucleotides line up with TRBD2. V dropped 0 bases and J dropped 11; count of bases not matched to a gene: 10. The CDR3 is 15 residues long. The germline V gene encodes CDR1 SGHDN and CDR2 FVKESK. The CDR3 DNA follows: TGTGCCAGCAGCCAAGATGGTTTTGGCGGGAGCCAGCAGTTCTTC. It specifies CASSQDGFGGSQQFF.

The chain has TRBV9 and TRBJ1-3; D is unresolved. There are 14 residues in the CDR3. Germline V CDR1 and CDR2: SGDLS, YYNGEE. V lost 1 base to trimming and J lost 4 bases, with 9 bases between them. The CDR3 DNA reads as TGTGCCAGCAGCGTATCAGGTAGAGGAAACACCATATATTTT. Amino acid sequence: CASSVSGRGNTIYF. Together with reference TRBV9 and TRBJ1-3, the CDR3 gives the full variable domain: DSGVTQTPKHLITATGQRVTLRCSPRSGDLSVYWYQQSLDQGLQFLIQYYNGEERAKGNILERFSAQQFPDLHSELNLSSLELGDSALYFCASSVSGRGNTIYFGEGSWLTVV.

This chain joins TRBV7-9 and TRBJ2-3; D ambiguous. The CDR3 totals 11 residues. Trimming removed 5 bases at V and 3 bases at J, with 3 bases between. Looked up from germline, CDR1 is SEHNR and CDR2 is FQNEAQ (reference sequence). The CDR3 nucleotides read TGTGCCAGCAGCGTAACAGATACGCAGTATTTT. This gives the protein CASSVTDTQYF.

V and J are TRBV28 and TRBJ2-7; 7 bases align to TRBD1. Trimming at V came to 2 bases and at J to 3 bases, leaving 10 bases not matched to a gene. This CDR3 has 16 residues. In germline, CDR1 is MDHEN, CDR2 SYDVKM. Here the CDR3 DNA reads TGTGCCAGCAGTTTACTAACAGGGGTAGGCATCTACGAGCAGTACTTC. Translated, it gives CASSLLTGVGIYEQYF.

This chain joins TRBV29-1 and TRBJ1-2, with TRBD1 matching 7 bases. The germline V gene has CDR1 SQVTM and CDR2 ANQGSEA. With V trimmed by 1 base and J by 4 bases, 9 bases remained unmatched. The CDR3 is 15 amino acids. CDR3 nucleotides: TGCAGCGTTGAAGGCGTTTTACAGGGGAGCTATGGCTACACCTTC. It is translated as CSVEGVLQGSYGYTF.

The chain has TRBV19 and TRBJ2-3; maybe TRBD1 (6 bases). CDR3 length equals 15 residues. CDR1 and CDR2 from the germline V gene are LNHDA and SQIVND (reference sequence). The ends were cut back, 5 bases at V and 0 bases at J, with 12 bases in the middle. This CDR3 is CASSGAGVSTDTQYF. CDR3 nucleotides: TGTGCCAGTAGTGGCGCAGGGGTGAGCACAGATACGCAGTATTTT.

The chain is built from TRBV3-1 (or the pseudogene TRBV3-2) and TRBJ2-2; 8 bases map to TRBD2. This CDR3 region has 14 residues. Germline V gene data show CDR1 as LGHDT and CDR2 as YNNKEL (reference sequence). Trimming took 4 bases from V and 6 from J; bases not matched to a gene: 4. CDR3 nucleotide sequence: TGTGCCAGCAGCCCGGGACTAGAGGCCGGGGAGCTGTTTTTT. Its protein is CASSPGLEAGELFF.

This chain connects TRBV30 to TRBJ1-4; D unresolved. Trimming shortened V by 0 bases and J by 4 bases, and 9 bases separated the two germline ends. The germline V gene has CDR1 GTSNPN and CDR2 SVGIG (reference sequence). This CDR3 region has 14 residues. The CDR3 sequence is CAWSVTTGNEKLFF. Here the CDR3 DNA reads TGTGCCTGGAGTGTGACGACGGGTAATGAAAAACTGTTTTTT.

The rearrangement uses TRBV2 and TRBJ1-3, with D maybe TRBD1 (6 bases). V lost 7 bases and J lost 2, with 12 bases in between. This CDR3 has 14 residues. The germline V gene has CDR1 SNHLY and CDR2 FYNNEI. The CDR3 DNA follows: TGTGCCAGCAAAGGGGGACACACTGGAAACACCATATATTTT. Translated: CASKGGHTGNTIYF.

This sequence joins TRBV7-3 and TRBJ2-3, with 7 nucleotides matching TRBD2. The CDR3 extends over 18 amino acids. Germline CDR1 reads SGHTA; CDR2 reads FQGTGA. With V trimmed by 5 bases and J by 4 bases, 18 bases remained unmatched. The CDR3 sequence: CASSLQIASGTGSDTQYF. The DNA for the CDR3 is TGTGCCAGCAGCCTCCAGATAGCTAGCGGAACTGGGTCAGATACGCAGTATTTT.

The chain recombines TRBV11-2 with TRBJ1-3; no reliable D call. Germline CDR1 reads SGHAT; CDR2 reads FQNNGV. The CDR3 sequence is 15 residues long. Between the trimmed V and J ends, which lost 0 bases and 4 bases, there was a span of 10 bases. The CDR3 DNA sequence: TGTGCCAGCAGCTTAGAGGGTCGGAGGGGAAACACCATATATTTT. It codes for CASSLEGRRGNTIYF.

The J gene is TRBJ2-5, the V gene TRBV7-2; 7 positions agree with TRBD1. There are 13 residues in the CDR3. In germline, CDR1 is SGHTA, CDR2 FQGNSA. Unmatched junction bases numbered 5, after V lost 5 bases and J lost 5 bases. The CDR3 loop is CASSNGQVETQYF. As DNA, the CDR3 is TGTGCCAGCAGCAACGGACAGGTGGAGACCCAGTACTTC.

The V and J genes are TRBV28 and TRBJ1-1, with D unresolved. Germline loops: CDR1 MDHEN, CDR2 SYDVKM. This CDR3 comprises 12 residues. Trimming removed 6 bases at V and 10 bases at J, with 15 bases between. As DNA, the CDR3 is TGTGCCAGCAGGACACCGTCGGAATCAGCTTTCTTT. The encoded protein is CASRTPSESAFF.

This clone was detected ten times or more. The chain recombines TRBV7-9 with TRBJ2-7; D is unresolved. Per the germline V gene, CDR1 is SEHNR and CDR2 is FQNEAQ (reference sequence). The CDR3 spans 15 residues. The V and J ends lost 4 bases and 5 bases respectively, with 18 bases between them. CDR3 sequence: CASSSPTEPTNEQYF. The CDR3 DNA reads TGTGCCAGCAGCTCCCCGACGGAGCCTACGAACGAGCAGTACTTC.